Listed below are T cell receptor beta chains from one sample, sequenced in a study of response to subunit inactivated influenza vaccine. TCRdb re-called the RT-PCR reads through MiXCR, storing one row per CDR3 protein. This table holds hundreds of thousands of distinct CDR3 sequences, approximately 16% found once. Sequenced material: CD4+ T cells sorted from PBMCs, taken about 23 months after vaccination. These receptor sequences come from a man aged 50 to 75 who received an inactivated influenza vaccine. Each CDR3 is given with its conserved first and last residue. The order of the fields is clone size, D gene, J gene, V gene, CDR3 DNA, CDR3 protein. The D gene is left open where the match is weak. Clone size appears in some rows only: once, few, many, or a class for an expanded clone.

.	TRBD1	TRBJ1-2	TRBV7-9	TGTGCCAGCAGCGCAAGACTAGGACAGGGGGCGCTTGGCTACACCTTC	CASSARLGQGALGYTF
.	.	TRBJ1-3	TRBV5-6	TGTGCCAGCAGCTTTGTGGGTTCTGGAAACACCATATATTTT	CASSFVGSGNTIYF
.	.	TRBJ2-5	TRBV2	TGTGCCAGCAGTCGGACCCGGGACTTACAAGAGACCCAGTACTTC	CASSRTRDLQETQYF
.	TRBD2	TRBJ2-3	TRBV5-1	TGCGCCAGCAGCTTGGCCCTAGCGGGGCGCACAGATACGCAGTATTTT	CASSLALAGRTDTQYF
few	.	TRBJ2-1	TRBV3-1	TGTGCCAGCAGCCAAGATGTAATAGGCGGGGAGCAGTTCTTC	CASSQDVIGGEQFF
.	TRBD1	TRBJ1-5	TRBV2	TGTGCCAGCAGTCGACAGGGACCAATTAGCAATCAGCCCCAGCATTTT	CASSRQGPISNQPQHF
few	TRBD1	TRBJ1-1	TRBV12-3/TRBV12-4	TGTGCCAGCAGTTGGACAGGGGCTCTGAACACTGAAGCTTTCTTT	CASSWTGALNTEAFF
many	TRBD2	TRBJ2-1	TRBV5-1	TGCGCCAGCAGCTTGGCTAGCGGGAGTTCTTCTTACAATGAGCAGTTCTTC	CASSLASGSSSYNEQFF
.	.	TRBJ1-5	TRBV18	TGTGCCAGCTCACCAGGGGCTGGGGGTAGCAATCAGCCCCAGCATTTT	CASSPGAGGSNQPQHF
.	TRBD2	TRBJ2-3	TRBV4-3	TGCGCCAGCAGCGCTAGCGGGGGGGTCTTAGATACGCAGTATTTT	CASSASGGVLDTQYF
.	.	TRBJ1-5	TRBV28	TGTGCCAGCATCCCACAGGGTTTAAGCAATCAGCCCCAGCATTTT	CASIPQGLSNQPQHF
.	.	TRBJ1-2	TRBV20-1	TGCAGTGCTTTAGGGGGGACCTATGGCTACACCTTC	CSALGGTYGYTF
.	.	TRBJ2-3	TRBV5-1	TGCGCCAGCAGCGCCCCGCCGGGGAAGGGAGATACGCAGTATTTT	CASSAPPGKGDTQYF
.	.	TRBJ2-1	TRBV20-1	TGCAGTGTTAGACCGGGACGGTACAATGAGCAGTTCTTC	CSVRPGRYNEQFF
few	.	TRBJ2-7	TRBV6-6	TGTGCCAGCAGTTACCCGGATACCTACGAGCAGTACTTC	CASSYPDTYEQYF
many	.	TRBJ1-2	TRBV6-5	TGTGCCAGCAGCTATACAGGGTTCGGCTACACCTTC	CASSYTGFGYTF
few	.	TRBJ1-1	TRBV6-6	TGTGCCAGCATAGACCCTCCGTCATCTGAAGCTTTCTTT	CASIDPPSSEAFF
.	.	TRBJ2-2	TRBV7-9	TGTGCCAGCAGCGTAGGCGCGGGCACCGGGGAGCTGTTTTTT	CASSVGAGTGELFF
.	TRBD1	TRBJ2-2	TRBV7-3	TGTGCCAGCAGCAAGACAGGGGGAACGGCCGGGGAGCTGTTTTTT	CASSKTGGTAGELFF
few	TRBD2	TRBJ2-3	TRBV12-3/TRBV12-4	TGTGCCAGCAGTCCTCGACTAGCGGGCGTCACAGATACGCAGTATTTT	CASSPRLAGVTDTQYF
.	TRBD2	TRBJ2-1	TRBV12-3/TRBV12-4	TGTGCCAGCAGTTTAAGGGACTATTCTTACAATGAGCAGTTCTTC	CASSLRDYSYNEQFF
.	.	TRBJ2-7	TRBV21-1	TGTGCCAGCAGCAAAGAAATTACACTAGCGGGAGGGCCAGTCTACGAGCAGTACTTC	CASSKEITLAGGPVYEQYF
few	TRBD1	TRBJ2-6	TRBV6-5	TGTGCCAGCAGTTACAGGGCGACAGGGGGCCGTTCCGGGGCCAACGTCCTGACTTTC	CASSYRATGGRSGANVLTF